This TCR beta chain was sequenced for a study of identical twins. Whole-study findings and limits: Zero-insertion analyses might be partly confounded by invariant T cells like MAIT and iNKT.

This clonotype was picked up many times. Antigen specificity is unknown. A single record per CDR3 protein comes from TCRdb applying MiXCR to the 5' RACE reads. Among nearly 200,000 distinct CDR3 sequences listed, about a sixth were seen once. Trimming shortened V by 4 bases and J by 5 bases, and 12 bases separated the two germline ends. CDR1 is SGHDT, CDR2 YYEEEE, per germline. This CDR3 is built from 13 residues. The sample was also linked to a second study, of T cells expressing NK-cell markers.

Source material: CD8+ T cells sorted from blood. The chain uses TRBV5-6 and TRBJ2-5; D might be TRBD1 (5 bases). The receptor was derived from a woman between 18 and 29 years old in good health. The CDR3 nucleotides read TGTGCCAGCAGCGCTATGACAGCGGAGACCCAGTACTTC. Protein product: CASSAMTAETQYF.